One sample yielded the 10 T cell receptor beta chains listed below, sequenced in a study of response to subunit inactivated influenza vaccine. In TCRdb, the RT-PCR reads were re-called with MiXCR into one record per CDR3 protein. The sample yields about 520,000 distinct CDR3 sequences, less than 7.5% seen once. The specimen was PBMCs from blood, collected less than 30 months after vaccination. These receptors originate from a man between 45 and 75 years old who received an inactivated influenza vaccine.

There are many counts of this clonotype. The CDR3 sequence: CASSTGQSTDTQYF. The CDR3 DNA is TGCGCCAGCAGCACCGGCCAGAGCACAGATACGCAGTATTTT. The rearrangement joins TRBV5-1 to TRBJ2-3, with unresolved D. Deletions cut 4 bases from V and 0 bases from J, with 9 bases between. Germline V CDR1 and CDR2: SGHRS, YFSETQ. The CDR3 consists of 14 residues.

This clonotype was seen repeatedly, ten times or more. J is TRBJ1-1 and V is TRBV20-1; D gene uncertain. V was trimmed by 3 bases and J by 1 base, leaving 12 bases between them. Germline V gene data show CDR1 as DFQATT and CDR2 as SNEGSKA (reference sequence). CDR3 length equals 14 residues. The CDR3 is CSASEWRTNTEAFF. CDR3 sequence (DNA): TGCAGTGCTAGTGAATGGCGGACGAACACTGAAGCTTTCTTT.

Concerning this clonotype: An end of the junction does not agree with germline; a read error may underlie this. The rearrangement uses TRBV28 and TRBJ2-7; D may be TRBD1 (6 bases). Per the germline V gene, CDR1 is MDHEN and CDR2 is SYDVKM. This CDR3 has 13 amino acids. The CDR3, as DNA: TGTGCCAGCTGTTTATCAGGGGCCCACGAGCAGTACTTC. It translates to CASCLSGAHEQYF.

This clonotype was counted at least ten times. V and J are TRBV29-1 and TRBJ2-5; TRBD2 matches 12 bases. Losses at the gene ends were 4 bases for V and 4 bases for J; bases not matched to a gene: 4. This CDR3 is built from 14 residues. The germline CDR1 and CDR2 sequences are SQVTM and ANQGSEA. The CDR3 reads CSVASSGRVETQYF. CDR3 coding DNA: TGCAGCGTTGCTTCTAGCGGGAGGGTAGAGACCCAGTACTTC.

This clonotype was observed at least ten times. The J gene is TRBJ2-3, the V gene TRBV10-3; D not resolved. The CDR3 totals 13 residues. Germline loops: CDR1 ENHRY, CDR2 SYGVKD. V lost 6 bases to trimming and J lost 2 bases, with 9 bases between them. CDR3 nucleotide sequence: TGTGCCATCAGAAGGCTAGTCACAGATACGCAGTATTTT. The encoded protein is CAIRRLVTDTQYF.

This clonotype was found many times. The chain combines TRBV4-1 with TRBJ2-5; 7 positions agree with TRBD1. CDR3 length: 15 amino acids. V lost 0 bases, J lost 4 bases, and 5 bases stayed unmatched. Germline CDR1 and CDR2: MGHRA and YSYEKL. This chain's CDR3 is CASSQEKGAGETQYF. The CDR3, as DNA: TGCGCCAGCAGCCAAGAAAAGGGGGCAGGAGAGACCCAGTACTTC.

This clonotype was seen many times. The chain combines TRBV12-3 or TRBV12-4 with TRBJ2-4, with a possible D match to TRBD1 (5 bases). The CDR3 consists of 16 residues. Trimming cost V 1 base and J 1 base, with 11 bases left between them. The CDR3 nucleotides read TGTGCCAGCAGTTTAGTACAGGTGGTTGCCAAAAACATTCAGTACTTC. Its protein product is CASSLVQVVAKNIQYF.

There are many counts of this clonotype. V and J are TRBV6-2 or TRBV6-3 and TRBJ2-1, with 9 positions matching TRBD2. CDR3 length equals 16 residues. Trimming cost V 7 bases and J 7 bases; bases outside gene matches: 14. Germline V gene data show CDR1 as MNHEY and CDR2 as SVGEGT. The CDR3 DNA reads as TGTGCCAGCAAATCTAGCGGGGTTGAATTGAGTAATGAGCAGTTCTTC. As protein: CASKSSGVELSNEQFF.

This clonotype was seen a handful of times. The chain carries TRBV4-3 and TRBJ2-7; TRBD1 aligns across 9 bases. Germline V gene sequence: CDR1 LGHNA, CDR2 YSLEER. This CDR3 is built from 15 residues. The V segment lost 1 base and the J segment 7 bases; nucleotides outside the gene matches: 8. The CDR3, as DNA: TGCGCCAGCAGCCAAGGAAGGACAGGGGTGGAGGAGCAGTACTTC. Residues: CASSQGRTGVEEQYF.

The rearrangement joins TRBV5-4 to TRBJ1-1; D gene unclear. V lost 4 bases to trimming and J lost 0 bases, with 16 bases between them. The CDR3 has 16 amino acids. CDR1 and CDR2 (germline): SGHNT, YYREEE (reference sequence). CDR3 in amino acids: CASSPREVALNTEAFF. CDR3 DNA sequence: TGTGCCAGCAGCCCCCGGGAGGTTGCTCTGAACACTGAAGCTTTCTTT.